Following are 26 T cell receptor beta chains from one sample sequenced in a study of vaccination and CD4 T cells after COVID-19. These receptors are not linked to any known antigen. The treatment: approximately nine-day PBMC culture with coronavirus spike peptide pools or control peptides (ViraFEST assay). Pre-COVID-19 pandemic sampling (2011-2018) yielded the unexposed donor's CD4+ T cells. An Oncomine TCR Beta short-read assay was used to sequence the DNA from cultured CD4+ T cells. Using the QIAamp micro DNA kit, genomic DNA was extracted from the CD4+ T cells that had been cultured. One entry per CDR3 protein results from TCRdb running MiXCR on the PCR reads. This sample has some 8,900 distinct CDR3 sequences; 30% to 45% occur once, and the top ten carry roughly 7.7%. What was sequenced was CD4+ T cells from blood, cultured in vitro. All receptors derive from a human donor in good health.

This clonotype has a handful of counts. This chain links TRBV7-8 with TRBJ2-5, with 13 bases matching TRBD2. The J segment lost 10 bases and the V segment lost 2 bases, leaving 4 bases of the junction unmatched. The length of the CDR3 is 14 residues. The germline gives CDR1 SGHVS, CDR2 FQNEAQ. The CDR3 loop is CASSLRTSGSDQYF. For the CDR3, the DNA is TGTGCCAGCAGCTTACGGACTAGCGGGAGCGACCAGTACTTC.

V and J are TRBV11-2 and TRBJ2-3; D unresolved. The CDR3 is made up of 11 amino acids. The V and J ends lost 5 bases and 9 bases respectively, with 9 bases between them. CDR1 and CDR2 from the germline V gene are SGHAT and FQNNGV. The CDR3 reads CASSLFGTQYF. The CDR3 DNA follows: TGTGCCAGCAGCCTATTCGGCACGCAGTATTTT.

V and J are TRBV20-1 and TRBJ2-5; D is unresolved. This CDR3 has 14 amino acids. The ends were cut back, 3 bases at V and 4 bases at J, with 15 bases in the middle. Germline CDR1 reads DFQATT; CDR2 reads SNEGSKA (reference sequence). CDR3: CSASVRGRVETQYF. The CDR3 DNA sequence: TGCAGTGCTAGCGTGAGAGGCCGGGTAGAGACCCAGTACTTC.

Judged by abundance, this clonotype is medium-sized (0.01 to 0.1%). This sequence joins TRBV24-1 and TRBJ1-1; 9 bases fit TRBD1. Per germline, CDR1 KGHDR and CDR2 SFDVKD. The trim removed 10 bases at V and 4 bases at J, leaving 6 bases unmatched. The CDR3 loop spans 13 amino acids. This CDR3 reads CATAQGASTEAFF. In DNA form, the CDR3 reads TGTGCCACTGCACAGGGGGCGAGCACTGAAGCTTTCTTT.

This rearrangement joins TRBV7-8 to TRBJ2-5, with D possibly being TRBD2 (5 bases). The germline V and J ends were trimmed by 8 bases and 5 bases, with 18 bases remaining between them. The CDR3 is made up of 14 amino acids. CDR1 SGHVS and CDR2 FQNEAQ come from the germline V gene. CDR3 in amino acids: CASGRTGVGETQYF. The CDR3 nucleotides read TGTGCCAGCGGGCGGACCGGGGTCGGGGAGACCCAGTACTTC.

This sequence joins TRBV19 and TRBJ2-1; D is ambiguous. Trimming pared 5 bases from V and 6 bases from J, leaving 8 bases between. The V gene's germline CDR1 is LNHDA and CDR2 SQIVND (reference sequence). The CDR3 covers 12 residues. The CDR3 region has the DNA TGTGCCAGTAGTTTCGTTGCCAATGAGCAGTTCTTC. The encoded protein is CASSFVANEQFF.

The V call is TRBV6-2 or TRBV6-3, the J call TRBJ2-6; TRBD1 matches at 8 bases. The V segment lost 2 bases and the J segment 2 bases; nucleotides outside the gene matches: 11. This CDR3 has 19 amino acids. Looked up from germline, CDR1 is MNHEY and CDR2 is SVGEGT. CDR3 sequence: CASSYRFEQGAAGANVLTF. CDR3 nucleotides: TGTGCCAGCAGTTACCGATTCGAGCAGGGGGCCGCTGGGGCCAACGTCCTGACTTTC.

Only a few counts were recorded for this clonotype. This chain uses TRBV7-9 with TRBJ2-1; the D gene is possibly TRBD2 (5 bases). Trimming pared 8 bases from V and 10 bases from J, leaving 15 bases between. Germline V gene sequence: CDR1 SEHNR, CDR2 FQNEAQ (reference sequence). CDR3 length equals 12 residues. Here the CDR3 reads CASAELGIEQFF. As DNA, the CDR3 is TGTGCCAGCGCTGAACTAGGTATCGAGCAGTTCTTC.

This clonotype is labeled medium-sized. V is TRBV6-4 and J is TRBJ2-6; D assignment may be TRBD1 or TRBD2 (5 bases each). Germline values: CDR1 MRHNA, CDR2 SNTAGT. CDR3 length equals 16 residues. The V and J ends lost 4 bases and 2 bases respectively, with 12 bases between them. The CDR3 reads CASSVGGSAGANVLTF. The CDR3 coding sequence is TGTGCCAGCAGTGTTGGGGGTAGCGCTGGGGCCAACGTCCTGACTTTC.

The chain employs TRBV29-1 and TRBJ2-5; no definite D call. This CDR3 has 16 residues. Germline CDR1 and CDR2: SQVTM and ANQGSEA. V dropped 1 base and J dropped 3 bases, with 18 bases sitting between them. CDR3 region: CSVEGLDFTSEETQYF. The DNA for the CDR3 is TGCAGCGTTGAAGGGTTAGACTTTACCAGCGAAGAGACCCAGTACTTC.

This clonotype was seen a few times. V usage is TRBV15 and J usage is TRBJ2-7; 8 nucleotides align to TRBD1. The CDR3 has 16 residues. Germline CDR1 and CDR2: LNHNV and YYDKDF (reference sequence). J lost 5 bases, V lost 0 bases, and 9 bases had no gene match. The CDR3 DNA is TGTGCCACCAGCAGAGATTTGGGTACAGGGGGTCACGAGCAGTACTTC. Translated: CATSRDLGTGGHEQYF.

The rearrangement links TRBV28 to TRBJ2-7; D assignment may be TRBD1 or TRBD2 (5 bases each). The CDR3 runs to 13 residues. Germline V gene lookup returns CDR1 MDHEN and CDR2 SYDVKM. Between the trimmed V and J ends, which lost 1 base and 5 bases, there was a span of 9 bases. CDR3 nucleotides: TGTGCCAGCAGTTTATCAGAGGGGAACGAGCAGTACTTC. It translates to CASSLSEGNEQYF.

This clonotype has only a few counts. This rearrangement joins TRBV4-3 to TRBJ1-1; 8 nucleotides agree with TRBD1. CDR3 size: 15 residues. V shed 1 base and J 5 bases; nucleotides not matched to a gene: 6. Germline loops: CDR1 LGHNA, CDR2 YSLEER. The CDR3 region has the DNA TGCGCCAGCAGCCAAGGGCCACAGGGGGGGACTGAAGCTTTCTTT. Protein: CASSQGPQGGTEAFF.

This clonotype was seen a handful of times. The chain combines TRBV28 with TRBJ2-5; D is ambiguous. CDR1 is MDHEN, CDR2 SYDVKM, per germline. V was cut by 4 bases and J by 1 base, with 4 bases left in between. The CDR3 sequence is 12 residues long. The CDR3: CASSWIQETQYF. Written as DNA, the CDR3 is TGTGCCAGCAGTTGGATCCAAGAGACCCAGTACTTC.

For this clonotype: A clone one base away is much larger, so this may be a read error. This likely comes from a read error, as the CDR3 has no conserved phenylalanine or tryptophan at its end. This sequence joins TRBV20-1 and TRBJ2-7, with D perhaps matching TRBD1 or TRBD2 (5 bases each). Germline CDR1 reads DFQATT; CDR2 reads SNEGSKA (reference sequence). This CDR3 is built from 15 residues. Trimming pared 5 bases from V and 2 bases from J, leaving 19 bases between. The CDR3 sequence: CSAAPGSGPTYEQYL. The CDR3 region has the DNA TGCAGTGCTGCACCAGGGAGCGGACCAACCTACGAGCAGTACCTC.

The chain uses TRBV20-1 and TRBJ2-2; TRBD2 might be the D (6 bases). Germline loops: CDR1 DFQATT, CDR2 SNEGSKA (reference sequence). V lost 3 bases to trimming and J lost 4 bases, with 15 bases between them. CDR3 length: 15 residues. Here the CDR3 DNA reads TGCAGTGCTAGTTTCGGCGGAGGGGTCACCGGGGAGCTGTTTTTT. This sequence encodes CSASFGGGVTGELFF.

This clonotype was recorded a few times. This chain uses TRBV5-4 with TRBJ2-7; D gene uncertain. Trimming shortened V by 4 bases and J by 6 bases, and 11 bases separated the two germline ends. The germline CDR1 and CDR2 sequences are SGHNT and YYREEE (reference sequence). This CDR3 is 12 amino acids long. CDR3 loop: CASSPANREQYF. CDR3 bases: TGTGCCAGCAGCCCGGCCAATCGCGAGCAGTACTTC.

This clonotype has just a few counts. This chain uses TRBV20-1 with TRBJ2-2, with 8 bases identical to TRBD2. The germline V gene has CDR1 DFQATT and CDR2 SNEGSKA (reference sequence). Trimming took 4 bases from V and 4 from J; bases not matched to a gene: 2. This CDR3 is built from 13 residues. In DNA form, the CDR3 reads TGCAGTGCTACGGGGGGGATCACCGGGGAGCTGTTTTTT. Translation: CSATGGITGELFF.

The rearrangement uses TRBV11-1 and TRBJ2-7; 9 nucleotides align to TRBD1. V lost 7 bases and J lost 5; bases outside the gene matches: 6. Germline CDR1 is SGHAT and CDR2 is FQDESV (reference sequence). CDR3 length equals 13 residues. The CDR3 here is CASKPGQGNEQYF. The CDR3 nucleotides are TGTGCCAGCAAACCGGGACAGGGAAACGAGCAGTACTTC.

This clonotype came up a few times. The V gene is TRBV20-1, the J gene TRBJ2-1, with unresolved D. The CDR3 sequence is 12 residues long. Trimming pared 4 bases from V and 4 bases from J, leaving 8 bases between. Germline-derived CDR1 and CDR2 are DFQATT and SNEGSKA (reference sequence). The CDR3 region has the DNA TGCAGTGCTAATGACGAGTACAATGAGCAGTTCTTC. It translates to CSANDEYNEQFF.

The chain carries TRBV7-2 and TRBJ2-1, with 7 bases matching TRBD1. Trimming removed 1 base from V and 0 bases from J; junction bases left unmatched: 3. CDR3 size: 16 residues. CDR1 and CDR2 from the germline V gene are SGHTA and FQGNSA. This CDR3 reads CASSLDRGPSYNEQFF. CDR3 nucleotide sequence: TGTGCCAGCAGCTTAGACAGGGGACCCTCCTACAATGAGCAGTTCTTC.

In its sample, this clonotype was seen a few times. J is TRBJ2-3 and V is TRBV20-1, with 8 bases identical to TRBD1. Unmatched junction bases numbered 8, after V lost 6 bases and J lost 3 bases. The length of the CDR3 is 14 residues. Germline V CDR1 and CDR2: DFQATT, SNEGSKA (reference sequence). The chain's CDR3 is CSAPWDRNTDTQYF. CDR3 nucleotides: TGCAGTGCCCCGTGGGACAGGAATACAGATACGCAGTATTTT.

V usage is TRBV20-1 and J usage is TRBJ2-3; the match to TRBD2 covers 15 bases. The CDR3 sequence is 20 residues long. Germline CDR1 reads DFQATT; CDR2 reads SNEGSKA (reference sequence). J was trimmed by 2 bases and V by 1 base; bases with no gene match: 13. DNA of the CDR3: TGCAGTGCTAGAGGTCTAGGACTAGCGGGAGGGTCCATTATCACAGATACGCAGTATTTT. It encodes CSARGLGLAGGSIITDTQYF.

The chain employs TRBV19 and TRBJ2-3, with D possibly being TRBD2 (5 bases). Germline CDR1 and CDR2: LNHDA and SQIVND (reference sequence). V was pared by 5 bases and J by 1 base, with 7 bases between. The CDR3 is made up of 13 amino acids. The CDR3 sequence: CASSVGGTDTQYF. The CDR3 coding sequence is TGTGCCAGTAGTGTCGGGGGCACAGATACGCAGTATTTT.

This clonotype was observed a few times. The chain links TRBV24-1 to TRBJ2-1; weak D call: TRBD2 (6 bases). The CDR3 sequence is 12 residues long. The germline V and J ends were trimmed by 10 bases and 4 bases, with 10 bases remaining between them. The germline gives CDR1 KGHDR, CDR2 SFDVKD. The CDR3 nucleotides are TGTGCCACTAGCGGCCAATACAATGAGCAGTTCTTC. This encodes CATSGQYNEQFF.

This chain joins TRBV5-6 and TRBJ2-7; no definite D call. Trimming took 3 bases from V and 2 from J, leaving 12 bases between them. The CDR3 is 14 amino acids. CDR1 is SGHDT, CDR2 YYEEEE, per germline. This chain's CDR3 is CASSSSPRAYEQYF. The CDR3 DNA sequence: TGTGCCAGCAGCTCCTCGCCCCGCGCCTACGAGCAGTACTTC.